These 16 T cell receptor beta chains were sequenced from one sample in a study of T cell responses to AZD1222 COVID-19 vaccine. Libraries were prepared by immunoSEQ multiplex PCR; TCRdb keeps only in-frame clonotypes and omits some of them. This sample has about 140,000 clones, with around 91% found just once. Sequenced here: peripheral blood, sampled on day 0 of AZD1222 vaccination. The receptors originated from an adult in good health.

The V gene is TRBV7-6, the J gene TRBJ2-3; 11 nucleotides align to TRBD2. Looked up from germline, CDR1 is SGHVS and CDR2 is FNYEAQ. This CDR3 spans 16 amino acids. Trimming at V came to 5 bases and at J to 8 bases, leaving 12 bases not matched to a gene. The CDR3 sequence is CASSLSLVAGGRTQYF. The CDR3 bases are TGTGCCAGCAGCCTAAGTTTGGTAGCGGGAGGGCGTACGCAGTATTTT.

This sequence joins TRBV7-2 and TRBJ1-1; unclear D gene. The V and J ends lost 2 bases and 2 bases respectively, with 9 bases between them. Germline V CDR1 and CDR2: SGHTA, FQGNSA. The CDR3 is 14 amino acids. The CDR3, as DNA: TGTGCCAGCAGCTTATGGTTGGATAACACTGAAGCTTTCTTT. Translation: CASSLWLDNTEAFF.

The sample holds one count of this clone. CDR3 DNA sequence: TGTGCCACCAGATCTAGCGGGGGGGAGTCCTACAATGAGCAGTTCTTC. This encodes CATRSSGGESYNEQFF. The chain recombines TRBV15 with TRBJ2-1; TRBD2 aligns across 12 bases. This CDR3 region has 16 residues. CDR1 is LNHNV and CDR2 is YYDKDF in the germline V gene (reference sequence). The trim removed 6 bases at V and 1 base at J, leaving 4 bases unmatched.

This clone has just one count. The rearrangement uses TRBV12-3 or TRBV12-4 and TRBJ1-4; D is undetermined. The ends were cut back, 8 bases at V and 5 bases at J, with 12 bases in the middle. The CDR3 sequence is 13 residues long. CDR3 protein: CASSSRMNEKLFF. For the CDR3, the DNA is TGTGCCAGCTCGAGTCGGATGAATGAAAAACTGTTTTTT.

The rearrangement joins TRBV7-9 to TRBJ1-2; D is unresolved. The CDR3 consists of 15 residues. Germline assignment: CDR1 SEHNR and CDR2 FQNEAQ (reference sequence). V was trimmed by 2 bases and J by 2 bases, leaving 12 bases between them. For the CDR3, the DNA is TGTGCCAGCAGCTTAACTCGGGAGTTAAACTATGGCTACACCTTC. Its protein product is CASSLTRELNYGYTF.

This clone was observed a few times. The chain has TRBV6-2 or TRBV6-3 and TRBJ2-3; 11 positions match TRBD2. The CDR3 sequence is 17 residues long. Germline V gene sequence: CDR1 MNHEY, CDR2 SVGEGT. V was clipped by 3 bases and J by 3 bases; unmatched bases: 8. The CDR3 nucleotides read TGTGCCAGCAGTTATGGGGGGCTAGCGGGAGGAACAGATACGCAGTATTTT. Amino acids: CASSYGGLAGGTDTQYF.

This clone was picked up one time. This chain uses TRBV11-2 with TRBJ2-2; D is possibly TRBD1 or TRBD2 (5 bases each). Germline CDR1 is SGHAT and CDR2 is FQNNGV. The CDR3 contains 15 residues. V gave up 7 bases and J gave up 4 bases, with 16 bases separating them. The CDR3 nucleotides are TGTGCCAGCACCTCCGATTGGGACCCCACCGGGGAGCTGTTTTTT. Residues: CASTSDWDPTGELFF.

This chain uses TRBV19 with TRBJ1-2; D is ambiguous. The CDR3 spans 13 residues. V was cut by 7 bases and J by 2 bases, with 11 bases left in between. The germline CDR1 and CDR2 sequences are LNHDA and SQIVND (reference sequence). The CDR3 DNA reads as TGTGCCAGTACGGGCGGGAGGAACTATGGCTACACCTTC. Translating it yields CASTGGRNYGYTF. The variable domain in full, completed from reference TRBV19 and TRBJ1-2, reads DGGITQSPKYLFRKEGQNVTLSCEQNLNHDAMYWYRQDPGQGLRLIYYSQIVNDFQKGDIAEGYSVSREKKESFPLTVTSAQKNPTAFYLCASTGGRNYGYTFGSGTRLTVV.

The chain recombines TRBV28 with TRBJ2-4; 11 nucleotides line up with TRBD2. Germline-derived CDR1 and CDR2 are MDHEN and SYDVKM. There are 15 residues in the CDR3. V was pared by 7 bases and J by 9 bases, with 11 bases of the junction left unmatched. In DNA form, the CDR3 reads TGTGCCAGCACCGGGACTAGCGGTTGGGGGGGCATTCAGTACTTC. Translation gives CASTGTSGWGGIQYF.

V gene TRBV28 combines with J gene TRBJ2-7; TRBD1 matches at 7 bases. V trimming: 6 bases; J trimming: 0 bases; junction bases outside the gene matches: 11. This CDR3 spans 16 amino acids. Germline CDR1 reads MDHEN; CDR2 reads SYDVKM. DNA of the CDR3: TGTGCCAGCAGATTAGGCCCCGGGACAGCCTCCTACGAGCAGTACTTC. It translates to CASRLGPGTASYEQYF.

This clone is a singleton in its sample. The rearrangement uses TRBV6-5 and TRBJ1-2, with a tentative D call TRBD1 (5 bases). The V end was cut by 2 bases, the J end by 1 base, with 11 bases between. There are 15 residues in the CDR3. The germline gives CDR1 MNHEY, CDR2 SVGAGI. The CDR3 is CASSYPRDGNYGYTF. CDR3 nucleotide sequence: TGTGCCAGCAGTTACCCCCGGGACGGTAACTATGGCTACACCTTC.

This clone was picked up one time. The chain is built from TRBV6-5 and TRBJ1-6; D not resolved. The CDR3 has 14 amino acids. Germline CDR1 is MNHEY and CDR2 is SVGAGI. Between the trimmed V and J ends, which lost 2 bases and 10 bases, there was a span of 12 bases. CDR3: CASSYGGFESPLHF. The DNA of the CDR3 is TGTGCCAGCAGTTACGGAGGGTTTGAGTCACCCCTCCACTTT.

The V and J genes are TRBV15 and TRBJ1-3; TRBD1 might be the D (5 bases). This CDR3 contains 15 residues. The V end was cut by 1 base, the J end by 2 bases, with 9 bases between. CDR1 LNHNV and CDR2 YYDKDF come from the germline V gene (reference sequence). This chain's CDR3 is CATSRALGAGNTIYF. The CDR3 bases are TGTGCCACCAGCAGAGCTTTAGGGGCTGGAAACACCATATATTTT.

This CDR3 is CASSTMAGGQETQYF. CDR3 sequence (DNA): TGTGCCAGCAGCACGATGGCGGGGGGGCAAGAGACCCAGTACTTC. J is TRBJ2-5 and V is TRBV7-6; 9 bases are a match to TRBD2. Trimming removed 5 bases from V and 2 bases from J; junction bases left unmatched: 6. The V gene's germline CDR1 is SGHVS and CDR2 FNYEAQ. The CDR3 runs to 15 residues.

The chain has TRBV3-1 (or the pseudogene TRBV3-2) and TRBJ2-2; D is unclear. V was pared by 2 bases and J by 7 bases, with 8 bases between. CDR3 length: 13 amino acids. Germline V gene lookup returns CDR1 LGHDT and CDR2 YNNKEL (reference sequence). The CDR3 sequence: CASSQSRVGELFF. In DNA, the CDR3 is TGTGCCAGCAGCCAAAGTAGGGTCGGGGAGCTGTTTTTT.

This chain links TRBV5-1 with TRBJ2-1, with D uncertain. V was pared by 7 bases and J by 3 bases, with 20 bases between. Germline values: CDR1 SGHRS, CDR2 YFSETQ. The CDR3 covers 16 residues. The CDR3 DNA reads as TGCGCCAGCCGGCTAGTTGACGGAAACCTCTACAATGAGCAGTTCTTC. Protein product: CASRLVDGNLYNEQFF.